Shown below are 23 T cell receptor beta chains from a single sample sequenced in a study of shared clonotypes between healthy human individuals. This table comes from immunoSEQ multiplex PCR, and its TCRdb copy is limited to in-frame clones, with some not included. This table holds more than 400,000 clones, approximately 78% found once. The sequenced sample consisted of PBMCs. The source is a woman between 40 and 55 years old in good health. Some clones in this sample may be carry-over from other donors' samples.

The chain has TRBV18 and TRBJ2-7, with a tentative D call TRBD2 (6 bases). The V end was cut by 3 bases, the J end by 1 base, with 10 bases between. Germline loops: CDR1 KGHSH, CDR2 LQKENI. The CDR3 consists of 14 residues. This CDR3 is CASSPPGGSYEQYF. As DNA, the CDR3 is TGTGCCAGCTCACCCCCCGGGGGATCCTACGAGCAGTACTTC.

The chain joins TRBV7-9 to TRBJ2-4; 14 nucleotides match TRBD2. The CDR3 contains 14 residues. J lost 13 bases, V lost 5 bases, and 7 bases had no gene match. Germline CDR1 reads SEHNR; CDR2 reads FQNEAQ (reference sequence). The CDR3 sequence is CASSPGLAGAKQYF. The CDR3 coding sequence is TGTGCCAGCAGCCCGGGACTAGCGGGAGCTAAGCAGTACTTC.

The V gene is TRBV7-9, the J gene TRBJ2-1, with 11 bases aligning to TRBD2. Germline assignment: CDR1 SEHNR and CDR2 FQNEAQ (reference sequence). CDR3 length: 16 amino acids. J gave up 9 bases and V 6 bases, and 13 bases lay outside the gene matches. The CDR3 nucleotides read TGTGCCAGCAGGCCCTCGCCGGGACTAGCGGTTAGTGAGCAGTTCTTC. Translating gives CASRPSPGLAVSEQFF.

The chain recombines TRBV19 with TRBJ1-1, with unresolved D. The CDR3 sequence is 15 residues long. V lost 2 bases, J lost 5 bases, and 15 bases lay in between. CDR1 is LNHDA, CDR2 SQIVND, per germline (reference sequence). Here the CDR3 DNA reads TGTGCCAGTAGTATATCCAGGAATCCGGGGACTGAAGCTTTCTTT. Its protein is CASSISRNPGTEAFF.

The chain has TRBV28 and TRBJ2-7, with D hard to call. The germline gives CDR1 MDHEN, CDR2 SYDVKM. The CDR3 length is 12 residues. Trimming took off 6 bases at V and 5 bases at J, with 11 bases between the two ends. DNA of the CDR3: TGTGCCAGCAGCCCTACCCTTAACGAGCAGTACTTC. Residues: CASSPTLNEQYF. The full variable domain, rest sourced from reference TRBV28 and TRBJ2-7, is DVKVTQSSRYLVKRTGEKVFLECVQDMDHENMFWYRQDPGLGLRLIYFSYDVKMKEKGDIPEGYSVSREKKERFSLILESASTNQTSMYLCASSPTLNEQYFGPGTRLTVT.

The chain links TRBV10-2 to TRBJ2-7; D remains unclear. CDR1 and CDR2 (germline): WSHSY, SAAADI. V lost 7 bases and J lost 3, with 10 bases in between. This CDR3 has 12 amino acids. The CDR3 DNA reads as TGCGCCAGCACCCAAACCCTCTACGAGCAGTACTTC. Translating gives CASTQTLYEQYF.

V usage is TRBV18 and J usage is TRBJ1-1, with D uncertain. CDR3 length equals 14 residues. Looked up from germline, CDR1 is KGHSH and CDR2 is LQKENI. V lost 3 bases and J 4 bases, leaving 12 bases between the germline ends. The CDR3 DNA reads as TGTGCCAGCTCACCCAGTCTTGACACCACTGAAGCTTTCTTT. Translation gives CASSPSLDTTEAFF.

The chain employs TRBV28 and TRBJ1-2; 9 nucleotides match TRBD1. CDR1 is MDHEN, CDR2 SYDVKM, per germline. V dropped 4 bases and J dropped 7; count of bases not matched to a gene: 1. The CDR3 runs to 12 residues. As DNA, the CDR3 is TGTGCCAGCAGTTGGGACAGGGCTGGCTACACCTTC. Amino acid sequence: CASSWDRAGYTF.

This clone has more than one count but fewer than ten. A read error is likely here: a far larger clone is one base away. V is TRBV7-8 and J is TRBJ2-7; no reliable D call. The germline gives CDR1 SGHVS, CDR2 FQNEAQ. This CDR3 comprises 12 residues. The CDR3 here is CVSSPHGDEQYF. Written as DNA, the CDR3 is TGTGTCAGCAGCCCCCATGGGGACGAGCAGTACTTC.

This chain uses TRBV6-5 with TRBJ1-1; the D is unclear. V shed 4 bases and J shed 0 bases, with 6 bases lying between them. The CDR3 consists of 13 residues. From germline, CDR1 is MNHEY and CDR2 SVGAGI. The CDR3 DNA reads as TGTGCCAGCAGTTCTGGGGTGAACACTGAAGCTTTCTTT. This sequence encodes CASSSGVNTEAFF.

V gene TRBV10-2 combines with J gene TRBJ2-1; 7 bases align to TRBD2. This CDR3 is built from 15 residues. V dropped 6 bases and J dropped 4; count of bases not matched to a gene: 9. In germline, CDR1 is WSHSY, CDR2 SAAADI. CDR3: CASSWAGASYNEQFF. CDR3 bases: TGCGCCAGCAGCTGGGCGGGAGCTTCTTACAATGAGCAGTTCTTC.

This clone was seen only once. The rearrangement uses TRBV19 and TRBJ2-1, with D perhaps given as TRBD1 or TRBD2 (5 bases each). The CDR3 consists of 14 residues. Trimming shortened V by 6 bases and J by 9 bases, and 18 bases separated the two germline ends. CDR1 and CDR2 from the germline V gene are LNHDA and SQIVND (reference sequence). CDR3 loop: CASRTNPIGGEQFF. The CDR3 DNA sequence: TGTGCCAGTAGAACCAATCCGATTGGGGGTGAGCAGTTCTTC.

The chain carries TRBV7-2 and TRBJ1-3, with D possibly being TRBD1 (5 bases). Trimming took 1 base from V and 0 from J, leaving 10 bases between them. This CDR3 contains 16 residues. Germline assignment: CDR1 SGHTA and CDR2 FQGNSA. In nucleotides, the CDR3 is TGTGCCAGCAGCTTAGTTGGGGGAATCTCTGGAAACACCATATATTTT. Translating it yields CASSLVGGISGNTIYF. Full variable domain (outside the CDR3, taken from reference TRBV7-2 and TRBJ1-3): GAGVSQSPSNKVTEKGKDVELRCDPISGHTALYWYRQSLGQGLEFLIYFQGNSAPDKSGLPSDRFSAERTGGSVSTLTIQRTQQEDSAVYLCASSLVGGISGNTIYFGEGSWLTVV.

The CDR3 region is CASSPSASGSIPDTQYF. For the CDR3, the DNA is TGTGCCAGCTCACCATCCGCTAGCGGGAGTATCCCAGATACGCAGTATTTT. The chain recombines TRBV18 with TRBJ2-3; 10 positions match TRBD2. The CDR3 has 17 amino acids. Germline loops: CDR1 KGHSH, CDR2 LQKENI. V dropped 2 bases and J dropped 4; count of bases not matched to a gene: 9.

As for this clone: A much larger clonotype is one base distant, so this may be a read error. The chain is built from TRBV7-2 and TRBJ1-2, with 8 bases that match TRBD1. With 4 bases clipped from V and 4 bases from J, the junction kept 2 bases outside the gene matches. The CDR3 extends over 13 amino acids. Germline values: CDR1 SGHTA, CDR2 FQGNSA. CDR3 in amino acids: CASSSGQAYGYTF. CDR3 nucleotides: TGTGCCAGCAGCTCGGGACAGGCCTATGGCTACACCTTC.

This chain links TRBV15 with TRBJ1-1; TRBD1 aligns across 9 bases. After removal of 0 bases from V and 3 bases from J, the junction contained 2 bases not matched to a gene. The CDR3 is 15 amino acids. Germline V gene sequence: CDR1 LNHNV, CDR2 YYDKDF (reference sequence). This chain's CDR3 is CATSRDYRGHTEAFF. Written as DNA, the CDR3 is TGTGCCACCAGCAGAGACTACAGGGGGCACACTGAAGCTTTCTTT. The whole variable domain, remainder taken from reference TRBV15 and TRBJ1-1, is DAMVIQNPRYQVTQFGKPVTLSCSQTLNHNVMYWYQQKSSQAPKLLFHYYDKDFNNEADTPDNFQSRRPNTSFCFLDIRSPGLGDTAMYLCATSRDYRGHTEAFFGQGTRLTVV.

As for this clone: Only one base separates this from a far larger clonotype, so it likely reflects a read error. The chain employs TRBV30 and TRBJ2-2, with D perhaps matching TRBD2 (6 bases). CDR1 is GTSNPN and CDR2 is SVGIG in the germline V gene (reference sequence). The CDR3 spans 14 residues. The CDR3 protein is CAWSAQPRGGELLF. CDR3 nucleotide sequence: TGTGCCTGGAGTGCCCAGCCCCGGGGCGGGGAGCTGCTTTTT.

About this clone itself: An end of the junction does not agree with germline; a read error may underlie this. The rearrangement uses TRBV2 and TRBJ1-2, with 7 bases matching TRBD1. CDR3 length equals 13 residues. CDR1 and CDR2 (germline): SNHLY, FYNNEI. CDR3 in amino acids: CASREDRENGYTF. For the CDR3, the DNA is TGTGCCAGCAGAGAAGACAGGGAAAATGGCTACACCTTC.

V usage is TRBV28 and J usage is TRBJ2-1; 12 nucleotides match TRBD2. This CDR3 is 16 amino acids long. With V trimmed by 6 bases and J by 7 bases, 10 bases remained unmatched. Looked up from germline, CDR1 is MDHEN and CDR2 is SYDVKM. The chain's CDR3 is CASSSLLAGGRNEQFF. CDR3 nucleotides: TGTGCCAGCAGCTCCCTACTAGCGGGAGGACGGAATGAGCAGTTCTTC.

The chain recombines TRBV5-4 with TRBJ2-2; 8 bases agree with TRBD1. Germline V CDR1 and CDR2: SGHNT, YYREEE (reference sequence). The CDR3 spans 16 residues. After removal of 0 bases from V and 1 base from J, the junction contained 2 bases not matched to a gene. The CDR3 bases are TGTGCCAGCAGCTTGGCTGGACAGGGGAACACCGGGGAGCTGTTTTTT. This codes for CASSLAGQGNTGELFF.

A word on this clone: The same CDR3 can be traced to other DNA sequences in this sample. The chain combines TRBV6-1 with TRBJ2-7; D possibly uses TRBD1 or TRBD2 (6 bases each). CDR3 length: 14 amino acids. CDR1 and CDR2 from the germline V gene are MNHNS and SASEGT. V was trimmed by 3 bases and J by 0 bases, leaving 9 bases between them. CDR3 sequence (DNA): TGTGCCAGCAGTGAGGGGGGCTCCTCCTACGAGCAGTACTTC. Its protein product is CASSEGGSSYEQYF.

J is TRBJ2-7 and V is TRBV4-1; TRBD1 matches at 7 bases. The length of the CDR3 is 15 residues. Germline-derived CDR1 and CDR2 are MGHRA and YSYEKL. V was pared by 6 bases and J by 3 bases, with 11 bases of the junction left unmatched. The CDR3 DNA reads as TGCGCCAGCAGAAACGTATTAGGGGGCGTCTACGAGCAGTACTTC. Encoded protein: CASRNVLGGVYEQYF.

This clone was recorded once. This chain joins TRBV28 and TRBJ2-7; no reliable D call. Germline loops: CDR1 MDHEN, CDR2 SYDVKM. The length of the CDR3 is 15 residues. Trimming removed 2 bases from V and 0 bases from J, with 11 bases in between. The CDR3 protein is CASSLQSLSSYEQYF. The CDR3 DNA sequence: TGTGCCAGCAGTTTACAAAGCCTAAGCTCCTACGAGCAGTACTTC.